The T cell receptor (beta chain) described here comes from a study of blood T cell repertoires in COVID-19. This clone showed up many times. Sequencing used immunoSEQ multiplex PCR; TCRdb keeps in-frame clones, though not all of them. Among over 150,000 clones, about 85% were seen once, and the ten largest hold about 2.2%. Germline values: CDR1 SGHTA, CDR2 FQGNSA. This CDR3 spans 14 amino acids. J lost 7 bases, V lost 0 bases, and 4 bases had no gene match. Sequenced material: PBMCs or T cells enriched from blood (not recorded which). V usage is TRBV7-2 and J usage is TRBJ1-1, with 8 positions matching TRBD1. The clonotype originates from a woman aged 25 to 45 who had recovered from COVID-19. The CDR3 DNA follows: TGTGCCAGCAGCTTAGCCGGGACAGGAATTGAAGCTTTCTTT. This sequence encodes CASSLAGTGIEAFF. The complete variable domain, with remaining parts taken from reference TRBV7-2 and TRBJ1-1, reads GAGVSQSPSNKVTEKGKDVELRCDPISGHTALYWYRQSLGQGLEFLIYFQGNSAPDKSGLPSDRFSAERTGGSVSTLTIQRTQQEDSAVYLCASSLAGTGIEAFFGQGTRLTVV.